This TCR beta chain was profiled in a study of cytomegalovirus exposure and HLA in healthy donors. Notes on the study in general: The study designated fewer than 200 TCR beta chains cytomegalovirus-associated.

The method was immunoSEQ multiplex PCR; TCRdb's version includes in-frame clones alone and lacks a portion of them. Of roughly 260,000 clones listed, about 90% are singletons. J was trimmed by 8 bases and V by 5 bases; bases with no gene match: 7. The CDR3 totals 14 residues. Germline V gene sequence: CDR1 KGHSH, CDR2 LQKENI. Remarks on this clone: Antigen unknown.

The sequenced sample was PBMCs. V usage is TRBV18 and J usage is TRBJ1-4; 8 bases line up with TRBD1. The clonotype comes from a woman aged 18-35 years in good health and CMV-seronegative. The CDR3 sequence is CASSTDRVREKLFF. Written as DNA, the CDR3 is TGTGCCAGCTCAACGGACAGGGTTCGGGAAAAACTGTTTTTT.